This T cell receptor (beta chain) was recorded in a study of cytomegalovirus exposure and HLA in healthy donors. Study findings and constraints: Immune exposure information available was restricted to CMV serostatus. The study dropped some indistinguishable V segments, TRBV6-2 and TRBV6-3 among them. The study recorded 164 TCR beta chains that were cytomegalovirus-associated.

The PCR used 60 Vbeta and 13 Jbeta primers. The repertoire was sequenced with immunoSEQ multiplex PCR; TCRdb's copy has only in-frame clones and lacks some. Of roughly 110,000 clones listed, approximately 76% were seen once; the top ten hold more than 2%. CDR3 length: 14 amino acids. CDR1 is SNHLY, CDR2 FYNNEI, per germline. Note on this clone: Its matching antigen is unknown. One end of the junction does not line up with germline, which may come from a read error.

The clonotype was recovered from a man aged 18 to 30 in good health and CMV-seronegative. Input material: PBMCs. This rearrangement joins TRBV2 to TRBJ1-2; 12 bases are a match to TRBD1. CDR3 DNA: TGTGCCAGCAGGAACGCCGGGACAGGGGGCCGGGGACCCTTC. Its protein product is CASRNAGTGGRGPF.